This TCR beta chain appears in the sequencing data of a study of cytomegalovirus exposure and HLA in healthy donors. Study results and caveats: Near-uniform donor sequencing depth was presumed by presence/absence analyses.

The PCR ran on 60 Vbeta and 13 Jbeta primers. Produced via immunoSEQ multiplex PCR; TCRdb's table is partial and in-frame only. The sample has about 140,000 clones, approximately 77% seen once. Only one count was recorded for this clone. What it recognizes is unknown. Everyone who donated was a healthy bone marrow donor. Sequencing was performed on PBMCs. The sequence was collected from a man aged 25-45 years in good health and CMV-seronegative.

CDR3 protein: CASSLVGQGPGNTIYF. CDR3 nucleotides: TGCGCCAGCAGCTTGGTCGGACAGGGCCCCGGAAACACCATATATTTT. V usage is TRBV5-1 and J usage is TRBJ1-3; 8 bases line up with TRBD1. Trimming took 0 bases from V and 4 from J; bases not matched to a gene: 6. This CDR3 contains 16 residues. In germline, CDR1 is SGHRS, CDR2 YFSETQ.